This T cell receptor (beta chain) was sequenced for a study of cytomegalovirus exposure and HLA in healthy donors. Study-level information: Researchers previously reported finding 117 million unique TCR beta sequences from some 180 million T cells. Study-level results: Sequencing likely produced, as an artifact, a cluster of highly shared sequence variants.

Vbeta (60) and Jbeta (13) primers were used in the PCR. Sequencing was performed with immunoSEQ multiplex PCR; in TCRdb, only in-frame clones are kept and a portion is missing. The sample lists 95,000 to 100,000 clones; approximately 85% were seen once. This CDR3 has 17 amino acids. Trimming at V came to 1 base and at J to 0 bases, leaving 2 bases not matched to a gene. Germline CDR1 is MGHRA and CDR2 is YSYEKL. About this clone: The antigen is not known.

The sequence derives from a man younger than 40 in good health and CMV-seronegative. The chain is built from TRBV4-1 and TRBJ2-1, with TRBD2 identical over 11 bases. Material: PBMCs. In DNA form, the CDR3 reads TGCGCCAGCAGCCAAGGACTAGCGGGGAACTCCTACAATGAGCAGTTCTTC. Translated: CASSQGLAGNSYNEQFF.